These 18 T cell receptor beta chains originate from one sample sequenced in a study of cytomegalovirus exposure and HLA in healthy donors. Use of 60 Vbeta and 13 Jbeta primers characterized the PCR. Generated by immunoSEQ multiplex PCR, the TCRdb table keeps only in-frame clones and is missing some. The sample lists 150,000 to 200,000 clones, over 60% occurring once. Sequenced: PBMCs. The receptors were gathered from a woman between 40 and 55 years old in good health and CMV-seronegative.

Only one count was recorded for this clone. The chain recombines TRBV4-3 with TRBJ2-1; 13 bases map to TRBD2. Losses at the gene ends were 0 bases for V and 10 bases for J; bases not matched to a gene: 6. Germline assignment: CDR1 LGHNA and CDR2 YSLEER. The CDR3 runs 16 residues. CDR3 in DNA: TGCGCCAGCAGCCAAGATAGGACTAGCGGGAGCATCGAGCAGTTCTTC. Its translation: CASSQDRTSGSIEQFF.

The gene calls are TRBV9 and TRBJ2-1; 8 bases align to TRBD2. The CDR3 is 15 residues long. With V trimmed by 2 bases and J by 9 bases, 10 bases remained unmatched. Germline V gives CDR1 SGDLS, CDR2 YYNGEE. The CDR3 here is CASSVSGVQEAEQFF. The CDR3 DNA sequence: TGTGCCAGCAGCGTTAGCGGGGTACAGGAAGCTGAGCAGTTCTTC.

This chain connects TRBV28 to TRBJ1-4, with TRBD1 as a possible D gene (5 bases). This CDR3 is built from 14 residues. CDR1 and CDR2 from the germline V gene are MDHEN and SYDVKM. The ends were cut back, 4 bases at V and 11 bases at J, with 17 bases in the middle. CDR3: CASSSGRRVEKLFF. In DNA, the CDR3 is TGTGCCAGCAGTTCAGGGCGCAGGGTGGAGAAACTGTTTTTT.

The chain is built from TRBV5-4 and TRBJ2-7; a weak D match, TRBD2 (6 bases). Germline-derived CDR1 and CDR2 are SGHNT and YYREEE (reference sequence). There are 14 residues in the CDR3. Trimming took off 4 bases at V and 2 bases at J, with 13 bases between the two ends. The CDR3 sequence is CASSPPGEPYEQYV. CDR3 bases: TGTGCCAGCAGCCCACCGGGAGAACCCTACGAGCAGTACGTC.

The table lists this clone with a few counts. This rearrangement joins TRBV5-1 to TRBJ2-2, with 9 bases fitting TRBD1. The germline gives CDR1 SGHRS, CDR2 YFSETQ. This CDR3 has 16 residues. J lost 2 bases, V lost 0 bases, and 2 bases had no gene match. The CDR3 DNA is TGCGCCAGCAGCTTGGAGGGACAGGGTAACACCGGGGAGCTGTTTTTT. As protein: CASSLEGQGNTGELFF.

This clone has a handful of counts. The chain combines TRBV7-3 with TRBJ1-5; 7 nucleotides align to TRBD1. The CDR3 runs 15 residues. The J segment lost 6 bases and the V segment lost 0 bases, leaving 5 bases of the junction unmatched. Per the germline V gene, CDR1 is SGHTA and CDR2 is FQGTGA. The CDR3 sequence is CASSLTGGAGQPQHF. The CDR3 DNA follows: TGTGCCAGCAGCTTAACAGGGGGCGCCGGTCAGCCCCAGCATTTT.

V is TRBV6-1 and J is TRBJ1-2; D gene unclear. Germline CDR1 MNHNS, CDR2 SASEGT. V gave up 5 bases and J gave up 2 bases, with 12 bases separating them. The CDR3 totals 14 residues. In DNA, the CDR3 is TGTGCCAGCAGTAGCCGGACGGGAAACTATGGCTACACCTTC. Its translation: CASSSRTGNYGYTF.

The rearrangement joins TRBV5-4 to TRBJ1-1, with D tentatively TRBD1 (5 bases). The ends were cut back, 2 bases at V and 1 base at J, with 12 bases in the middle. Germline V gives CDR1 SGHNT, CDR2 YYREEE (reference sequence). There are 15 residues in the CDR3. In nucleotides, the CDR3 is TGTGCCAGCAGCTTACCCCGGGGGACGAACACTGAAGCTTTCTTT. Encoded protein: CASSLPRGTNTEAFF.

J is TRBJ2-1 and V is TRBV7-2, with 12 bases identical to TRBD2. The CDR3 sequence is 16 residues long. Germline V lookup: CDR1 SGHTA, CDR2 FQGNSA. The J segment lost 7 bases and the V segment lost 5 bases, leaving 9 bases of the junction unmatched. CDR3 in DNA: TGTGCCAGCAGCCCACGGACTAGCGGGATTGTAAATGAGCAGTTCTTC. It codes for CASSPRTSGIVNEQFF. Full variable domain (outside the CDR3, taken from reference TRBV7-2 and TRBJ2-1): GAGVSQSPSNKVTEKGKDVELRCDPISGHTALYWYRQSLGQGLEFLIYFQGNSAPDKSGLPSDRFSAERTGGSVSTLTIQRTQQEDSAVYLCASSPRTSGIVNEQFFGPGTRLTVL.

CDR3 nucleotides: TGTGCCAGCAGCTTAGGTCGAGGAAACATTCAGTACTTC. Amino acid sequence: CASSLGRGNIQYF. V is TRBV7-3 and J is TRBJ2-4, with D uncertain. CDR3 size: 13 residues. The germline CDR1 and CDR2 sequences are SGHTA and FQGTGA. The ends were cut back, 2 bases at V and 6 bases at J, with 8 bases in the middle. The full variable domain, in which reference TRBV7-3 and TRBJ2-4 provide the parts outside the CDR3, is GAGVSQTPSNKVTEKGKYVELRCDPISGHTALYWYRQSLGQGPEFLIYFQGTGAADDSGLPNDRFFAVRPEGSVSTLKIQRTERGDSAVYLCASSLGRGNIQYFGAGTRLSVL.

The chain recombines TRBV30 with TRBJ2-6; TRBD2 is a possible D gene (5 bases). This CDR3 has 15 residues. CDR1 and CDR2 (germline): GTSNPN, SVGIG (reference sequence). Trimming cost V 3 bases and J 2 bases, with 11 bases left between them. CDR3 nucleotide sequence: TGTGCCTGGAGCCTGGACTGGCCTGGGGCCAACGTCCTGACTTTC. Encoded protein: CAWSLDWPGANVLTF.

The V gene is TRBV6-5, the J gene TRBJ1-2, with D perhaps TRBD1 (6 bases). The CDR3 length is 14 residues. The germline gives CDR1 MNHEY, CDR2 SVGAGI. Trimming left V 6 bases short and J 3 bases short, with 14 bases between. CDR3 bases: TGTGCCAGCAGACCAGGGGCCTTGGACTATGGCTACACCTTC. This codes for CASRPGALDYGYTF.

The chain carries TRBV6-4 and TRBJ2-3; a weak D match, TRBD2 (6 bases). Germline values: CDR1 MRHNA, CDR2 SNTAGT. This CDR3 comprises 16 residues. V lost 6 bases, J lost 3 bases, and 19 bases lay in between. This chain's CDR3 is CASSPTRGGGTDTQYF. The CDR3, as DNA: TGTGCCAGCAGCCCGACTCGGGGAGGAGGGACAGATACGCAGTATTTT.

This chain connects TRBV27 to TRBJ1-1, with D perhaps matching TRBD1 (5 bases). Germline-derived CDR1 and CDR2 are MNHEY and SMNVEV (reference sequence). This CDR3 spans 14 amino acids. V gave up 2 bases and J gave up 4 bases, with 11 bases separating them. Here the CDR3 reads CASSLQGRGTEAFF. As DNA, the CDR3 is TGTGCCAGCAGTTTACAGGGTAGAGGCACTGAAGCTTTCTTT.

V is TRBV7-2 and J is TRBJ1-2, with D possibly matching TRBD1 (5 bases). Trimming pared 6 bases from V and 4 bases from J, leaving 15 bases between. CDR3 length: 14 residues. Germline CDR1 and CDR2: SGHTA and FQGNSA. CDR3 in amino acids: CASRPGGDLYGYTF. The CDR3 DNA follows: TGTGCCAGCAGACCCGGGGGGGACCTCTATGGCTACACCTTC.

The chain couples TRBV4-3 to TRBJ2-1; TRBD2 is a possible D gene (5 bases). Germline values: CDR1 LGHNA, CDR2 YSLEER. Trimming left V 0 bases short and J 2 bases short, with 14 bases between. This CDR3 spans 17 amino acids. The CDR3 DNA follows: TGCGCCAGCAGCCAAGATCTGGCGGGCCCTACCTACAATGAGCAGTTCTTC. It yields the protein CASSQDLAGPTYNEQFF.

This clone was observed once. The chain joins TRBV11-3 to TRBJ2-7; TRBD1 matches 7 bases. Unmatched junction bases numbered 13, after V lost 4 bases and J lost 7 bases. Germline values: CDR1 SGHNT, CDR2 YENEEA. The CDR3 totals 15 residues. The CDR3: CASSSRQGISPEQYF. The CDR3 nucleotides read TGTGCCAGCAGCTCCAGACAGGGAATATCACCGGAGCAGTACTTC.

The genes are TRBV28 and TRBJ2-7; 8 bases line up with TRBD2. Germline lookup yields CDR1 MDHEN and CDR2 SYDVKM. CDR3 length: 15 residues. With 4 bases clipped from V and 0 bases from J, the junction kept 5 bases outside the gene matches. This chain's CDR3 is CASSSTGTSSYEQYV. Written as DNA, the CDR3 is TGTGCCAGCAGTTCAACCGGGACTAGCTCCTACGAGCAGTACGTC.